This T cell receptor beta chain originates from a study of cytomegalovirus exposure and HLA in healthy donors. This CDR3 contains 12 residues. Germline-derived CDR1 and CDR2 are MGHDK and SYGVNS. The V and J ends lost 6 bases and 3 bases respectively, with 9 bases between them. The PCR contained 60 Vbeta and 13 Jbeta primers. Here immunoSEQ multiplex PCR was the method, and the copy in TCRdb shows in-frame clones only, minus some. The data hold around 65,000 clones, with almost 70% observed a single time. What was sequenced was PBMCs. This receptor was taken from a man aged 35 to 55 in good health and CMV-seropositive. J is TRBJ2-7 and V is TRBV25-1; tentative D call: TRBD1 (6 bases). The CDR3 region is CASRDRNYEQYF. The CDR3 region has the DNA TGTGCCAGCAGGGACAGAAACTACGAGCAGTACTTC.